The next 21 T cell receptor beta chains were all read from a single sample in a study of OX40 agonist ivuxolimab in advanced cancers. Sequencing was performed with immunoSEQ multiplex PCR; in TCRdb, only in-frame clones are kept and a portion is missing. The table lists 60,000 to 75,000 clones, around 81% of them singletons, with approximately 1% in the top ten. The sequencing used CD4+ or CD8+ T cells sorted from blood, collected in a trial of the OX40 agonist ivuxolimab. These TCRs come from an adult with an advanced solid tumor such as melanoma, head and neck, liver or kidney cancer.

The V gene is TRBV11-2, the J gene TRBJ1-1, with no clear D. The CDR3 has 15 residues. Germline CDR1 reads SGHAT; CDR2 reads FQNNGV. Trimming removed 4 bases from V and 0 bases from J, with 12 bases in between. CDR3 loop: CASSSPADMNTEAFF. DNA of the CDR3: TGTGCCAGCAGCTCCCCGGCGGATATGAACACTGAAGCTTTCTTT.

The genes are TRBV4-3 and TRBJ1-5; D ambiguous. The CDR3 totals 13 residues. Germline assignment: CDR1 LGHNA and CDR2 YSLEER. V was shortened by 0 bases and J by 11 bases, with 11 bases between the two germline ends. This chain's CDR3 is CASSQDGLGAQHF. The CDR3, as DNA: TGCGCCAGCAGCCAAGATGGGCTGGGAGCCCAGCATTTT.

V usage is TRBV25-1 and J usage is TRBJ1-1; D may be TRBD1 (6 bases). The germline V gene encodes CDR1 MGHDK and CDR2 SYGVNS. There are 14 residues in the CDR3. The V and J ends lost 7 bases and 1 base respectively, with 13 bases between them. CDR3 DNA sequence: TGTGCCAGCAAAAAGGCAGGGGAGAACACTGAAGCTTTCTTT. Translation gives CASKKAGENTEAFF.

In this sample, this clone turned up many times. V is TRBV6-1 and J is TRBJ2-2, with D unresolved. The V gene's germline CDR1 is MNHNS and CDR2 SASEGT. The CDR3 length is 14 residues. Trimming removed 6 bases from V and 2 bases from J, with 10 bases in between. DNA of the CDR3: TGTGCCAGCAGATCCACACAAAACACCGGGGAGCTGTTTTTT. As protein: CASRSTQNTGELFF.

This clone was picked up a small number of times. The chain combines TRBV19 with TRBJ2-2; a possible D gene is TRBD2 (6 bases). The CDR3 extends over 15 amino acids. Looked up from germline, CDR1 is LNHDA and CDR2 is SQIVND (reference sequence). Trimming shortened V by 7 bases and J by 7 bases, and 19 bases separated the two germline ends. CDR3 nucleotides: TGTGCCAGTACTCAACGGGGGTTCGCAGGCGGGGAGCTGTTTTTT. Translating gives CASTQRGFAGGELFF.

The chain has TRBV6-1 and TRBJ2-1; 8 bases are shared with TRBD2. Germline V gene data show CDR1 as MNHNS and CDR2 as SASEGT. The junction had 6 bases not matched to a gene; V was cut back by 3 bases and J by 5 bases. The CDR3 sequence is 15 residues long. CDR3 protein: CASSDIERGNNEQFF. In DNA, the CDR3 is TGTGCCAGCAGTGACATTGAGCGGGGGAACAATGAGCAGTTCTTC.

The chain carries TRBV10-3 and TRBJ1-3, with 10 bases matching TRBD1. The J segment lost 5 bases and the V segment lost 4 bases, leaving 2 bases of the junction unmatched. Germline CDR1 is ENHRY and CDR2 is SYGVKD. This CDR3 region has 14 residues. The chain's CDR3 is CAISGTGGRNTIYF. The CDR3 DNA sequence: TGTGCCATCAGTGGGACAGGGGGTCGAAACACCATATATTTT.

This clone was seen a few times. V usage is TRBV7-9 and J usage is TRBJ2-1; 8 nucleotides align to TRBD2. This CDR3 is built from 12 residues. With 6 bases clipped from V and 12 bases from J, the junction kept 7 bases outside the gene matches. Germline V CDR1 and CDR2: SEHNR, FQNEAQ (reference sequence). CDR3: CASSPPGGAQFF. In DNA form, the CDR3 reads TGTGCCAGCAGTCCACCCGGGGGGGCGCAGTTCTTC.

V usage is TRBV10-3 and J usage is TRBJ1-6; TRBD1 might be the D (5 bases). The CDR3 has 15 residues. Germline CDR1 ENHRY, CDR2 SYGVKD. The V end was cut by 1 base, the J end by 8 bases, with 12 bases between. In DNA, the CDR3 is TGTGCCATCAGTGAGTACAGGCCTGAGGATTCACCCCTCCACTTT. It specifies CAISEYRPEDSPLHF.

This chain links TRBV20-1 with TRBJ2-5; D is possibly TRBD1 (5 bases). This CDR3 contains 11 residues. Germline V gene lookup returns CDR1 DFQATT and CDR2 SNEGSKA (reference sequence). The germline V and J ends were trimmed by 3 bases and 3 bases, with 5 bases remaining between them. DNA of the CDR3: TGCAGTGCTAGCAGGGAAGAGACCCAGTACTTC. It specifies CSASREETQYF.

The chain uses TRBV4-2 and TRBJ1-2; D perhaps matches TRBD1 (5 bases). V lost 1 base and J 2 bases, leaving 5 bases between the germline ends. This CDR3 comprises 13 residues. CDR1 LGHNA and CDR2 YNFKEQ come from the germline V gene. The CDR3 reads CASSQGTNYGYTF. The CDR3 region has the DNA TGTGCCAGCAGCCAAGGGACAAACTATGGCTACACCTTC.

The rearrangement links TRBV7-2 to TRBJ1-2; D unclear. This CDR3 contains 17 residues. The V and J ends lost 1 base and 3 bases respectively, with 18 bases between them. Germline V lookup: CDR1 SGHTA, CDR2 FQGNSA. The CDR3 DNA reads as TGTGCCAGCAGCTTAGTTAGTAGGGTGGGCCAATACTATGGCTACACCTTC. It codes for CASSLVSRVGQYYGYTF. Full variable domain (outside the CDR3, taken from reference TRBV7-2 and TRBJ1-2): GAGVSQSPSNKVTEKGKDVELRCDPISGHTALYWYRQSLGQGLEFLIYFQGNSAPDKSGLPSDRFSAERTGGSVSTLTIQRTQQEDSAVYLCASSLVSRVGQYYGYTFGSGTRLTVV.

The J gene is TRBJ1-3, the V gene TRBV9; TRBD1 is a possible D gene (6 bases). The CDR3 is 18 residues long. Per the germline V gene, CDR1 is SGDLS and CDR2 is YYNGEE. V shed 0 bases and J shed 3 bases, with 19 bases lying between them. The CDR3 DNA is TGTGCCAGCAGCGTAGGTCCCCGGGGGCAGGGGCTTGGAAACACCATATATTTT. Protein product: CASSVGPRGQGLGNTIYF. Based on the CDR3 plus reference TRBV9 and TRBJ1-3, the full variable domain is DSGVTQTPKHLITATGQRVTLRCSPRSGDLSVYWYQQSLDQGLQFLIQYYNGEERAKGNILERFSAQQFPDLHSELNLSSLELGDSALYFCASSVGPRGQGLGNTIYFGEGSWLTVV.

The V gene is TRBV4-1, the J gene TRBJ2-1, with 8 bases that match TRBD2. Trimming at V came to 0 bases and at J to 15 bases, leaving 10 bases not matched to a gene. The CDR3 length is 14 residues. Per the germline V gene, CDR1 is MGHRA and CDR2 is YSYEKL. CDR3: CASSQERRGGRRFF. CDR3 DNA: TGCGCCAGCAGCCAAGAACGCCGGGGGGGGCGGCGGTTCTTC.

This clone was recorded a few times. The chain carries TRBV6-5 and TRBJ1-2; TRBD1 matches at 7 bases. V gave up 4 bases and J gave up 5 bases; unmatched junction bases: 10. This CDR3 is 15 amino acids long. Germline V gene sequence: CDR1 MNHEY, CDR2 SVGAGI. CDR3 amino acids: CASSSTGQAFYGYTF. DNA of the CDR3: TGTGCCAGCAGTTCCACAGGACAGGCATTTTATGGCTACACCTTC.

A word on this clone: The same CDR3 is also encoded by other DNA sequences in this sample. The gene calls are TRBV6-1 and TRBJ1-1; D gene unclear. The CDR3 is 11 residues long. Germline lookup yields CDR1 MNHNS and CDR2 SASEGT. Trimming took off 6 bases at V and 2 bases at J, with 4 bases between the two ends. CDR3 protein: CASRVNTEAFF. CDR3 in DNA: TGTGCCAGCAGAGTTAACACTGAAGCTTTCTTT.

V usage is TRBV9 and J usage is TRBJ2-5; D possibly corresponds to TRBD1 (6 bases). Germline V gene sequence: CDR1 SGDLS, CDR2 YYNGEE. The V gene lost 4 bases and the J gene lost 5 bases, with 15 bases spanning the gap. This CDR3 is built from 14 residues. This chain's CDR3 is CASSPQGGTETQYF. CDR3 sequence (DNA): TGTGCCAGCAGCCCCCAAGGGGGAACGGAGACCCAGTACTTC.

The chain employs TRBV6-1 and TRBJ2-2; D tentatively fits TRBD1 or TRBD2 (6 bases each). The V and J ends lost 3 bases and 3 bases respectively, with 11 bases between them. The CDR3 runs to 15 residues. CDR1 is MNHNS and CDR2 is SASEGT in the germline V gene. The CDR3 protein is CASSERGAHTGELFF. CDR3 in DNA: TGTGCCAGCAGTGAGAGGGGGGCGCACACCGGGGAGCTGTTTTTT.

CDR3 sequence (DNA): TGTGCCAGCAGCGCATCGTTTTCTAGCGGGGGAGGATACAATGAGCAGTTCTTC. Translated, it gives CASSASFSSGGGYNEQFF. The V gene is TRBV9, the J gene TRBJ2-1, with TRBD2 matching 10 bases. This CDR3 comprises 18 residues. After removal of 3 bases from V and 4 bases from J, the junction contained 13 bases not matched to a gene. Germline-derived CDR1 and CDR2 are SGDLS and YYNGEE.

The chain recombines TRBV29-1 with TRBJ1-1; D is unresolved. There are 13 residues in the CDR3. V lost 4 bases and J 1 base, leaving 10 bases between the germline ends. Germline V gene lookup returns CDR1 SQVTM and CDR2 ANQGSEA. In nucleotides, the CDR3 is TGCAGCGTTGTAGGGTCAGGGAACACTGAAGCTTTCTTT. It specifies CSVVGSGNTEAFF.

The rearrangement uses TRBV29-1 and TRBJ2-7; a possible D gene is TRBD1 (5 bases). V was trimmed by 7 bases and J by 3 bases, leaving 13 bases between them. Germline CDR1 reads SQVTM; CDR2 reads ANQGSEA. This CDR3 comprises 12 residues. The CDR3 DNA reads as TGCAGCGGCCGTTTCAGGGACTACGAGCAGTACTTC. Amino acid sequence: CSGRFRDYEQYF.